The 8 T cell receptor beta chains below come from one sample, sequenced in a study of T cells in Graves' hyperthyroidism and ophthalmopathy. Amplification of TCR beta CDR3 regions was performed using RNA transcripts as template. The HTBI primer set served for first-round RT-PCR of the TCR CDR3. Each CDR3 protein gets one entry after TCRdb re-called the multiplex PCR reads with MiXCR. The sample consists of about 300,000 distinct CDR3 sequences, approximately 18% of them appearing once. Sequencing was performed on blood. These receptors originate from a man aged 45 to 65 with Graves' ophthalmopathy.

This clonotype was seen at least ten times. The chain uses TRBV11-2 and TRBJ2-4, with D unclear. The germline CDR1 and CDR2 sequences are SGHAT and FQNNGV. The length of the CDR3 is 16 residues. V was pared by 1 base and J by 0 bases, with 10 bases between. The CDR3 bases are TGTGCCAGCAGCTTAGGGGTGGTCCTAGCCAAAAACATTCAGTACTTC. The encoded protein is CASSLGVVLAKNIQYF.

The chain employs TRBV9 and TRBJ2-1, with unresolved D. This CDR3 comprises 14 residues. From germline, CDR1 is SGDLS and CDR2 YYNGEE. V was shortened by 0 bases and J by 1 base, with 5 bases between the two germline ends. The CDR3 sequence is CASSVVGSYNEQFF. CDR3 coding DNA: TGTGCCAGCAGCGTAGTTGGGTCCTACAATGAGCAGTTCTTC.

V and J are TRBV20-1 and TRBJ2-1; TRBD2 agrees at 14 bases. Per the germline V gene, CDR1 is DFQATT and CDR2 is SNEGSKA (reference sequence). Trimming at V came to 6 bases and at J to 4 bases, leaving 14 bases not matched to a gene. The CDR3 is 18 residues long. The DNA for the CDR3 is TGCAGTGCGCTAACCGGGACTAGCGGGAGCGTGGAGTACAATGAGCAGTTCTTC. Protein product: CSALTGTSGSVEYNEQFF.

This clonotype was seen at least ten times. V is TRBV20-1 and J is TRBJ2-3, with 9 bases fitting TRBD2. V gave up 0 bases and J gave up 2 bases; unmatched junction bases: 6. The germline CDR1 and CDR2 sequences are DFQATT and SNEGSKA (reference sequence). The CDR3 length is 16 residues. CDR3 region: CSARENSGGPTDTQYF. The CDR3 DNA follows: TGCAGTGCTAGAGAAAATAGCGGGGGACCCACAGATACGCAGTATTTT.

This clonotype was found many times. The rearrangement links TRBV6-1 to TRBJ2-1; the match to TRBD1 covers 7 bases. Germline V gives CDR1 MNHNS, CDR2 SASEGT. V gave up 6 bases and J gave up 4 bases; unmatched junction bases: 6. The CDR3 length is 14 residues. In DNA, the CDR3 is TGTGCCAGCAGAAGGGACAGTTATTACAATGAGCAGTTCTTC. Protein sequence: CASRRDSYYNEQFF.

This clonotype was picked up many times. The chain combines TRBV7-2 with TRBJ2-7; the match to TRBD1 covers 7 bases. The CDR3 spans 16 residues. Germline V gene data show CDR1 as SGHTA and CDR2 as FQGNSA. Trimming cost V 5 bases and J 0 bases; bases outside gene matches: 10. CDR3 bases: TGTGCCAGCAGCGGGGCCGGGACAGCGAGCTCCTACGAGCAGTACTTC. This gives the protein CASSGAGTASSYEQYF.

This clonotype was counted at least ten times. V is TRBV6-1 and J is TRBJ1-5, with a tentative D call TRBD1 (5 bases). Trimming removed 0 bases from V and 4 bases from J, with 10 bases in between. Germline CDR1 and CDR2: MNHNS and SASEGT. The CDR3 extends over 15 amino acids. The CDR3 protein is CASSEAGVRNQPQHF. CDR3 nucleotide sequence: TGTGCCAGCAGTGAAGCGGGGGTAAGGAATCAGCCCCAGCATTTT.

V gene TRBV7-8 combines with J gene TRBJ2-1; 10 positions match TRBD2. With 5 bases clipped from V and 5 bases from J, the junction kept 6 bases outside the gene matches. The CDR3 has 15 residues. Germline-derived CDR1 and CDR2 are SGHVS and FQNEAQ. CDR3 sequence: CASSPGTSADNEQFF. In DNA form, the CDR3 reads TGTGCCAGCAGCCCCGGGACTAGCGCCGACAATGAGCAGTTCTTC.